This TCR beta chain stems from a study of PD-1 blockade in classical Hodgkin lymphoma. The repertoire was sequenced with immunoSEQ multiplex PCR; TCRdb's copy has only in-frame clones and lacks some. The table lists over 15,000 clones, 75% to 90% of them singletons. The CDR3 spans 16 residues. The V and J ends lost 2 bases and 0 bases respectively, with 14 bases between them. Germline values: CDR1 GTSNPN, CDR2 SVGIG (reference sequence). Each of the patients experienced relapse following autologous stem cell transplantation, and their brentuximab vedotin exposure differed. This sequence joins TRBV30 and TRBJ1-5; the D is unclear. The receptor was derived from a human donor with classical Hodgkin lymphoma. Sequencing used peripheral blood mononuclear cells (PBMCs), obtained before the second cycle of nivolumab. CDR3 residues: CAWSRGRVVSNQPQHF. CDR3 DNA: TGTGCCTGGAGTCGAGGGCGGGTGGTTAGCAATCAGCCCCAGCATTTT.